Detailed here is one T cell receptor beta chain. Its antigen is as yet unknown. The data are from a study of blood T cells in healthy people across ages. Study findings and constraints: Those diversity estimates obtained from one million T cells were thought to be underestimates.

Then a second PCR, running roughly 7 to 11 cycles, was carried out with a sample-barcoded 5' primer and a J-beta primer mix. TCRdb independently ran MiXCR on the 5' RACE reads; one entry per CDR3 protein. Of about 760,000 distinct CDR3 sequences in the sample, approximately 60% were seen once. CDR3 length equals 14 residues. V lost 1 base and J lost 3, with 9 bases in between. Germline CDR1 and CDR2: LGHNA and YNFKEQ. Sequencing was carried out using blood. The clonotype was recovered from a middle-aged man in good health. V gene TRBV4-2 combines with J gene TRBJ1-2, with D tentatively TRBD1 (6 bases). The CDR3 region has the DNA TGTGCCAGCAGCCAAGCGGGACAAGACTATGGCTACACCTTC. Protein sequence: CASSQAGQDYGYTF.